This T cell receptor (beta chain) was obtained from a study of naive and memory T cell subsets. Study-level results: Possibly reflecting memory cells re-expressing CD45RA, a few larger clonotypes occurred in naive repertoires, especially CD8. A clonotype means one alpha or beta sequence, not an alpha/beta pair.

Turning to this clonotype: Its antigen is unknown.

An equimolar mix of two oligonucleotides served as the beta constant-region primer for TRBC1 and TRBC2. The cDNA 3' end received a ligated single-stranded oligonucleotide carrying the SP2 primer and a 12-nucleotide UMI. TCRdb passed the UMI-ligation and nested PCR reads through MiXCR, listing each CDR3 protein once. The sample contains some 150,000 distinct CDR3 sequences, about a sixth of which appear only once. V was clipped by 2 bases and J by 0 bases, with 8 bases between them. This CDR3 has 14 residues. CDR1 is SGHRS and CDR2 is YFSETQ in the germline V gene. Sequencing was performed on naive CD4+ T cells from blood. The chain joins TRBV5-1 to TRBJ2-5; the D is unclear. The sequence derives from a human donor in good health. CDR3 in DNA: TGCGCCAGCAGCTTAATCTTAGACCAAGAGACCCAGTACTTC. This codes for CASSLILDQETQYF. The entire variable domain, with the rest obtained from reference TRBV5-1 and TRBJ2-5, is as follows: KAGVTQTPRYLIKTRGQQVTLSCSPISGHRSVSWYQQTPGQGLQFLFEYFSETQRNKGNFPGRFSGRQFSNSRSEMNVSTLELGDSALYLCASSLILDQETQYFGPGTRLLVL.